This T cell receptor beta chain emerged from a study of blood T cell repertoires in COVID-19. The germline V gene has CDR1 MNHNY and CDR2 SVGAGI (reference sequence). The junction had 10 bases not matched to a gene; V was cut back by 5 bases and J by 1 base. The CDR3 runs to 16 residues. This clone was seen a handful of times. Clones were read by immunoSEQ multiplex PCR, and TCRdb kept only the in-frame ones, dropping some. Here the sample spans approximately 250,000 clones, about 83% being singletons. The chain couples TRBV6-6 to TRBJ2-7; 8 positions match TRBD2. The sequence derives from a woman in her thirties or forties who had recovered from COVID-19. What was sequenced was peripheral blood. CDR3 in amino acids: CASSRSVAGKSYEQYF. CDR3 nucleotides: TGTGCCAGCAGTCGATCCGTAGCGGGGAAATCCTACGAGCAGTACTTC.